This T cell receptor beta chain was recorded in a study of cytomegalovirus exposure and HLA in healthy donors. The CDR3 consists of 15 residues. Per the germline V gene, CDR1 is SGDLS and CDR2 is YYNGEE. Germline trimming cut 4 bases from V and 5 bases from J; bases unmatched to any gene: 7. Amplification used 60 Vbeta primers and 13 Jbeta primers. Method: immunoSEQ multiplex PCR; TCRdb's copy keeps in-frame clones and lacks some. The sample lists some 120,000 clones; approximately 81% were seen once. The source is a man aged 18 to 35 in good health and CMV-seropositive. The rearrangement uses TRBV9 and TRBJ2-7, with 12 bases fitting TRBD2. What was sequenced was PBMCs. CDR3 region: CASSLGLAGTDEQYF. The CDR3 coding sequence is TGTGCCAGCAGCCTCGGACTAGCGGGGACCGACGAGCAGTACTTC. Complete variable domain (other parts from reference TRBV9 and TRBJ2-7): DSGVTQTPKHLITATGQRVTLRCSPRSGDLSVYWYQQSLDQGLQFLIQYYNGEERAKGNILERFSAQQFPDLHSELNLSSLELGDSALYFCASSLGLAGTDEQYFGPGTRLTVT.